A selection of T cell receptor beta chains follows, all from one sample in a study of T cell clones after liver transplantation. Sequenced by immunoSEQ multiplex PCR; TCRdb stores in-frame clones only, minus some. This sample has 85,000 to 130,000 clones, with approximately 78% found just once. This specimen was CD4+ T cells from blood, taken before liver transplant. These receptors originate from a human donor who received a liver transplant. The CDR3 runs from the conserved cysteine through the conserved F or W. Each record gives: clone size, V gene, D gene, J gene, CDR3 DNA, CDR3 protein. A D gene is named only where the DNA matches it firmly. Expanded clones get a size class; other rows say once, few or many, or leave the size out.

-	TRBV19	-	TRBJ2-1	TGTGCCAGTACCCGGATGGGGCGGGATGGTAATGAGCAGTTCTTC	CASTRMGRDGNEQFF
-	TRBV5-1	TRBD1	TRBJ2-5	TGCGCCAGCAGCTTGGTGACAGGGAAGGAGACCCAGTACTTC	CASSLVTGKETQYF
-	TRBV5-8	-	TRBJ1-2	TGTGCCAGCGAAGCGTCGGACTATGGCTACACCTTC	CASEASDYGYTF
-	TRBV11-2	-	TRBJ2-7	TGTGCCAGCAGCTTTAGGAGACAGGCCGCGAAATACGAGCAGTACTTC	CASSFRRQAAKYEQYF
-	TRBV7-6	-	TRBJ2-1	TGTGCCAGCAGCTTAGCGCGGGGTAATGAGCAGTTCTTC	CASSLARGNEQFF
-	TRBV11-2	-	TRBJ2-3	TGTGCCAGCAGGCTGGGGTTTCTCTCGGCGCAGTATTTT	CASRLGFLSAQYF
few	TRBV21-1	-	TRBJ2-7	TGTGCCAGCAGCAAAGGGGACAGTCAGAATCCCTACGAGCAGTACTTC	CASSKGDSQNPYEQYF
-	TRBV19	-	TRBJ1-5	TGTGCCAGTAGTATCCAACAGAAAAGGGATCAGCCCCAGCATTTT	CASSIQQKRDQPQHF
once	TRBV29-1	-	TRBJ1-1	TGCAGCGTTGAACCTTCTGGGGACACTGAAGCTTTCTTT	CSVEPSGDTEAFF
-	TRBV7-6	-	TRBJ2-1	TGTGCCAGCAGCTCATTAGGGTTTGGGGACAATGAGCAGTTCTTC	CASSSLGFGDNEQFF
once	TRBV5-1	TRBD1	TRBJ1-1	TGCGCCAGCAGCCTGACAGGGGCGGACACTGAAGCTTTCTTT	CASSLTGADTEAFF